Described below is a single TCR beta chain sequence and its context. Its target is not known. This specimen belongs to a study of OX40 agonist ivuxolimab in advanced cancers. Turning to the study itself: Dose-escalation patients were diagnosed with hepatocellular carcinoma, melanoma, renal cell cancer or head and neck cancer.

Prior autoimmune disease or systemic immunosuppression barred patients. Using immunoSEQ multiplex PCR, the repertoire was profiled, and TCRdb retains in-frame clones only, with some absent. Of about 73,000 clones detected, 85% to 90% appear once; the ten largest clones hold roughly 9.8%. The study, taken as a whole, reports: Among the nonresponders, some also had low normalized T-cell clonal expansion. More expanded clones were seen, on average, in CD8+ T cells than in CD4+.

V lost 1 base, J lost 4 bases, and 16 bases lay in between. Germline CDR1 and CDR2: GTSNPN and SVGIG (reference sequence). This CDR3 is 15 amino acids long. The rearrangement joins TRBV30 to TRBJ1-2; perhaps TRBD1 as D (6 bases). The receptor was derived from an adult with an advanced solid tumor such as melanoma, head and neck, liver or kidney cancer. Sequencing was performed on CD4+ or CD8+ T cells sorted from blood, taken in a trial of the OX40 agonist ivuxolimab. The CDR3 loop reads CAWSEQGRTTYGYTF. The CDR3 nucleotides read TGTGCCTGGAGTGAACAGGGCCGAACCACCTATGGCTACACCTTC.